The next 7 T cell receptor beta chains were all read from a single sample in a study of Tregs in tolerant kidney transplant recipients. Some clones are missing from TCRdb's copy, which holds only in-frame ones; the method was immunoSEQ multiplex PCR. The repertoire has about 46,000 clones, about 90% of them found once; the top ten carry about 0.63%. The sequencing sample was made of Tregs from blood. Every receptor here comes from a human donor in good health.

The chain is built from TRBV6-5 and TRBJ2-6; D is possibly TRBD1 (6 bases). From germline, CDR1 is MNHEY and CDR2 SVGAGI. Trimming stripped 6 bases from V and 0 bases from J, with 9 bases between. This CDR3 is built from 15 residues. CDR3 sequence (DNA): TGTGCCAGCAGGGGGGCAGGCTCTGGGGCCAACGTCCTGACTTTC. The encoded protein is CASRGAGSGANVLTF.

V gene TRBV7-2 combines with J gene TRBJ1-1; D not certain. The CDR3 is 11 residues long. From germline, CDR1 is SGHTA and CDR2 FQGNSA. V was cut by 3 bases and J by 6 bases, with 5 bases left in between. CDR3 region: CASSFGAEAFF. The CDR3 DNA reads as TGTGCCAGCAGCTTCGGGGCTGAAGCTTTCTTT.

This clone was observed a few times. The rearrangement links TRBV15 to TRBJ2-5; D gene uncertain. In germline, CDR1 is LNHNV, CDR2 YYDKDF (reference sequence). The CDR3 consists of 16 residues. Trimming stripped 1 base from V and 5 bases from J, with 17 bases between. This chain's CDR3 is CATSRALVVGMETQYF. The CDR3 DNA reads as TGTGCCACCAGCAGAGCGCTAGTAGTTGGAATGGAGACCCAGTACTTC.

The V call is TRBV9, the J call TRBJ1-6, with D possibly being TRBD1 (5 bases). CDR1 SGDLS and CDR2 YYNGEE come from the germline V gene. Deletions cut 0 bases from V and 7 bases from J, with 8 bases between. The CDR3 runs to 14 residues. CDR3 nucleotide sequence: TGTGCCAGCAGCGTAGGCAGGGTCAATTCACCCCTCCACTTT. Its protein is CASSVGRVNSPLHF.

The genes are TRBV2 and TRBJ2-7, with 8 bases lining up with TRBD1. The CDR3 length is 14 residues. Germline values: CDR1 SNHLY, CDR2 FYNNEI. V lost 7 bases, J lost 6 bases, and 11 bases stayed unmatched. The CDR3 nucleotides read TGTGCCAGCACTATGCCGACAGGGGAAGGCGAGCAGTACTTC. Its translation is CASTMPTGEGEQYF.

CDR3 amino acids: CASSVWDNYGYTF. Here the CDR3 DNA reads TGTGCCAGCAGCGTTTGGGATAACTATGGCTACACCTTC. The chain uses TRBV9 and TRBJ1-2, with D uncertain. Germline V gives CDR1 SGDLS, CDR2 YYNGEE. The CDR3 sequence is 13 residues long. Trimming took off 2 bases at V and 1 base at J, with 6 bases between the two ends.

This clone was counted between two and nine times. The same CDR3 is also encoded by other DNA sequences in this sample. V and J are TRBV5-1 and TRBJ1-1; D is unclear. This CDR3 region has 13 residues. Trimming pared 0 bases from V and 1 base from J, leaving 4 bases between. Looked up from germline, CDR1 is SGHRS and CDR2 is YFSETQ. The DNA for the CDR3 is TGCGCCAGCAGCTTGGGTGGGAACACTGAAGCTTTCTTT. Translated, it gives CASSLGGNTEAFF.